The clone carrying this T cell receptor beta chain was counted a single time. Its target is not known. With roughly nine days of culture completed, CD4+ T cells were isolated. Everyone in the study got two shots of either the BNT162b2 or mRNA-1273 vaccine. The repertoire was sequenced with immunoSEQ multiplex PCR; TCRdb's copy has only in-frame clones and lacks some. The sample holds roughly 40,000 clones, about 63% seen once. These data originate in a study of vaccination effects on CD4 cells after COVID-19. The origin of this receptor is a human donor who received a COVID-19 vaccine. The starting material was CD4+ T cells from PBMCs cultured without peptide, obtained after COVID-19 vaccination.

CDR3 sequence reads: CASSVQEGSNQPQHF. For the CDR3, the DNA is TGTGCCAGCAGTGTACAGGAGGGGAGCAATCAGCCCCAGCATTTT. The V and J genes are TRBV2 and TRBJ1-5; perhaps TRBD1 as D (5 bases). This CDR3 has 15 residues. Germline CDR1 reads SNHLY; CDR2 reads FYNNEI. The V end lost 4 bases, the J end lost 1 base, and 11 bases lay between the germline ends. Full variable domain (outside the CDR3, taken from reference TRBV2 and TRBJ1-5): EPEVTQTPSHQVTQMGQEVILRCVPISNHLYFYWYRQILGQKVEFLVSFYNNEISEKSEIFDDQFSVERPDGSNFTLKIRSTKLEDSAMYFCASSVQEGSNQPQHFGDGTRLSIL.